This TCR beta chain derives from a study of metastatic and nonmetastatic thyroid tumors (dated by TCRdb to 2020 to 2021). The study in broad terms: Repertoires were compared across peripheral blood and tumor or nodule tissue samples from malignant and benign thyroid patients.

Before undergoing thyroid surgery, none of the patients had been given any kind of treatment. The study retrospectively analysed patient clinical samples collected from the early 2010s to the late 2010s using T-cell receptor beta sequencing. Beyond this particular receptor, the publication reports: TCR beta diversity was reported as significantly higher in malignant tumors than in benign nodules, in both blood and tumor samples.

CDR1 MNHNY and CDR2 SVGAGI are derived from the germline V gene (reference sequence). The CDR3 runs 16 amino acids, cysteine and phenylalanine included. The kept DNA is CDR3 alone, 48 bases in frame from the first base. V sheds 0 bases and J sheds 7 bases, leaving 13 bases between their ends. The library was generated by PCR. The reads were generated on an Illumina HiSeq 4000. High-throughput sequencing was used to profile the CDR3 region of the TCR beta-chain in every patient. The authors' pipeline ran thus. CDR3 differences across clinicopathological groups were used to build a classifier for discriminating distant-metastatic papillary thyroid cancer patients. The Shannon index was used to measure repertoire diversity, and the Morisita-Horn index was used to measure how similar tumor and blood repertoires were. TCRdb took the public reads, trimmed them with fastp at Q25, ran MiXCR for clone calling and kept in-frame beta chains. None of the V and J calls come from the authors' own analysis; TCRdb made them. The sample includes roughly 18,000 clones, with 29% observed a single time. The ten largest clones capture roughly 13% of the sample.

Concerning this clone itself: This receptor's antigen is unknown. Nothing much larger sits one base from this clone, and base qualities are not available.

The V and J segments used are TRBV6-6 and TRBJ1-6, and possibly TRBD1, on 5 matching bases. Sequenced sample: tumor tissue. The TCR originated in a female donor with papillary thyroid cancer or a benign thyroid nodule (not recorded which). Some clones in this sample may be carry-over from other donors' samples. This receptor has the CDR3 CASSYSLGGQNSPLHF. Read as DNA, the sequence is TGTGCCAGCAGTTACTCCCTCGGAGGACAAAATTCACCCCTCCACTTT.